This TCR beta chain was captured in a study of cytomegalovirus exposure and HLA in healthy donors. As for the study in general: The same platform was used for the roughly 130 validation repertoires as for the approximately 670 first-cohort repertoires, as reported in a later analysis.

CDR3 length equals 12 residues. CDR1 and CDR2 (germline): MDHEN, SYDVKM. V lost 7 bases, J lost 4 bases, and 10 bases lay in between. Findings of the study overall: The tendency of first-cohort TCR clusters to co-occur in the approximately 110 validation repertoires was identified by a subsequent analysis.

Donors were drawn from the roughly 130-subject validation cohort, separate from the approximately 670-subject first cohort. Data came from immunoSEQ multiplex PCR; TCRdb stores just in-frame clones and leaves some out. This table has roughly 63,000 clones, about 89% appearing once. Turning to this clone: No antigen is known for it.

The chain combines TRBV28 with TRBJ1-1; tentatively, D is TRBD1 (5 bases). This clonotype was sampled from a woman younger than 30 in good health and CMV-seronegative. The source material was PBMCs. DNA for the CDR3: TGTGCCAGCACCTCGGGGGTCACTGAAGCTTTCTTT. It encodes CASTSGVTEAFF.